Following are 25 T cell receptor beta chains from one sample sequenced in a study of monozygotic twins with inflammatory bowel disease. TCRdb processed the 5' RACE reads again and assigns one entry to each CDR3 protein, with no DNA. The record lists fewer than 450,000 distinct CDR3 sequences, of which the ten most abundant hold approximately 2.4%. Sequences were obtained from blood. These receptors all stem from a human donor with ulcerative colitis or Crohn's disease, or a healthy co-twin of an affected twin (not recorded which).

The chain employs TRBV6-5 and TRBJ2-3. The CDR3 is 15 amino acids. Germline values: CDR1 MNHEY, CDR2 SVGAGI. CDR3 loop: CASSFIQTKGNTQYF.

This chain connects TRBV7-9 to TRBJ1-1; with no DNA, the TCRdb D assignment of TRBD1 cannot be verified. Germline values: CDR1 SEHNR, CDR2 FQNEAQ (reference sequence). The CDR3 runs 13 residues. CDR3 region: CASKGQGGAEAFF. The variable domain in full, completed from reference TRBV7-9 and TRBJ1-1, reads DTGVSQNPRHKITKRGQNVTFRCDPISEHNRLYWYRQTLGQGPEFLTYFQNEAQLEKSRLLSDRFSAERPKGSFSTLEIQRTEQGDSAMYLCASKGQGGAEAFFGQGTRLTVV.

This chain joins TRBV6-5 and TRBJ2-1; the TRBD1 assignment by TCRdb is unverifiable without DNA. The CDR3 is 15 residues long. The germline V gene has CDR1 MNHEY and CDR2 SVGAGI. The CDR3 reads CASSYRTGVGNEQFF.

V is TRBV27 and J is TRBJ1-5; lacking DNA, the TRBD1 call made by TCRdb goes unchecked. The CDR3 contains 12 residues. Germline V gives CDR1 MNHEY, CDR2 SMNVEV (reference sequence). The chain's CDR3 is CAIGQGDQPQHF.

This chain connects TRBV14 to TRBJ1-1; the D gene TCRdb calls, TRBD1, cannot be checked with no DNA. The CDR3 runs to 16 residues. Germline CDR1 is SGHDN and CDR2 is FVKESK. CDR3 protein: CASSQEGEGLNTEAFF. Drawing the rest from reference TRBV14 and TRBJ1-1, the complete variable domain is EAGVTQFPSHSVIEKGQTVTLRCDPISGHDNLYWYRRVMGKEIKFLLHFVKESKQDESGMPNNRFLAERTGGTYSTLKVQPAELEDSGVYFCASSQEGEGLNTEAFFGQGTRLTVV.

V and J are TRBV7-2 and TRBJ2-2; TCRdb's D call of TRBD2 is untestable without DNA. The V gene's germline CDR1 is SGHTA and CDR2 FQGNSA. The CDR3 is made up of 15 amino acids. CDR3 sequence: CASGHQTSSTGELFF.

The chain is built from TRBV11-2 and TRBJ2-3. The germline V gene has CDR1 SGHAT and CDR2 FQNNGV. The CDR3 totals 14 residues. CDR3 region: CASSLDRGLVTQYF.

The gene calls are TRBV4-3 and TRBJ2-1; the D call of TRBD2 rests on TCRdb alone, since no DNA is present to check it. This CDR3 has 18 residues. Germline assignment: CDR1 LGHNA and CDR2 YSLEER. This CDR3 reads CASSQDYRGGGTYNEQFF.

The chain uses TRBV6-5 and TRBJ2-1; the D gene TCRdb calls, TRBD1, cannot be checked with no DNA. CDR3 length: 13 amino acids. Germline CDR1 reads MNHEY; CDR2 reads SVGAGI. The CDR3: CASGDSRYNEQFF.

The chain uses TRBV27 and TRBJ2-7; TCRdb designates TRBD1, a call that cannot be tested without DNA. The CDR3 totals 15 residues. Germline values: CDR1 MNHEY, CDR2 SMNVEV (reference sequence). The CDR3 reads CASSFVGTGAYEQYF.

This chain connects TRBV20-1 to TRBJ2-4; with no DNA, the TCRdb D assignment of TRBD1 cannot be verified. CDR3 length: 15 residues. The V gene's germline CDR1 is DFQATT and CDR2 SNEGSKA (reference sequence). CDR3 sequence: CSARDGQGGWNIQYF.

This sequence joins TRBV18 and TRBJ1-4; without DNA, the TCRdb call of TRBD1 cannot be checked. The length of the CDR3 is 14 residues. Germline lookup yields CDR1 KGHSH and CDR2 LQKENI. CDR3 region: CASSTPGQAEKLFF.

V and J are TRBV7-2 and TRBJ2-7; the D call from TCRdb, TRBD2, cannot be confirmed without DNA. This CDR3 is built from 16 residues. The germline gives CDR1 SGHTA, CDR2 FQGNSA. CDR3 sequence reads: CASSPASGGFTYEQYF.

The chain joins TRBV29-1 to TRBJ1-1. The CDR3 covers 11 residues. In germline, CDR1 is SQVTM, CDR2 ANQGSEA. The CDR3 region is CSVEGGRPAFF.

The chain links TRBV12-3 or TRBV12-4 to TRBJ2-7; without DNA, the TCRdb call of TRBD1 cannot be checked. The CDR3 spans 16 residues. The CDR3 sequence is CASSKGGRGATYEQYF.

The chain uses TRBV5-1 and TRBJ1-4; the D gene TCRdb calls, TRBD1, cannot be checked with no DNA. This CDR3 region has 14 residues. Germline CDR1 reads SGHRS; CDR2 reads YFSETQ. CDR3 sequence: CASSTTGWNEKLFF.

The chain joins TRBV6-5 to TRBJ2-5; TCRdb indicates TRBD1, and absent DNA this call remains unverified. The length of the CDR3 is 16 residues. Germline V gives CDR1 MNHEY, CDR2 SVGAGI. CDR3: CASRTIRDQAVQTQYF.

V usage is TRBV6-1 and J usage is TRBJ2-7; the TCRdb call, TRBD1, lacks DNA for checking. Germline V gene sequence: CDR1 MNHNS, CDR2 SASEGT. This CDR3 contains 15 residues. CDR3 amino acids: CASRQPGPIRGEQYF.

The rearrangement links TRBV7-8 to TRBJ1-4; TCRdb calls TRBD1, which cannot be checked without DNA. Germline V CDR1 and CDR2: SGHVS, FQNEAQ. The CDR3 length is 15 residues. CDR3 sequence: CASSLRAFTGEKLFF.

The chain links TRBV7-8 to TRBJ2-1; TCRdb's D gene call, TRBD1, goes unchecked for lack of DNA. Germline lookup yields CDR1 SGHVS and CDR2 FQNEAQ. This CDR3 has 15 amino acids. CDR3 amino acids: CASSQTGGGYNEQFF.

The chain recombines TRBV7-2 with TRBJ2-2. The CDR3 has 13 amino acids. The germline CDR1 and CDR2 sequences are SGHTA and FQGNSA. The CDR3 loop is CAGSFRNTGELFF.

This rearrangement joins TRBV4-2 to TRBJ2-3; TCRdb's D call of TRBD2 is untestable without DNA. The CDR3 length is 15 residues. CDR1 is LGHNA, CDR2 YNFKEQ, per germline. CDR3 loop: CASSHRTSGSDTQYF.

The chain recombines TRBV7-9 with TRBJ2-7; TCRdb picks TRBD1, but there is no DNA to check that call. Germline assignment: CDR1 SEHNR and CDR2 FQNEAQ (reference sequence). The CDR3 is made up of 17 amino acids. The CDR3 region is CASSSNSGTHTSYEQYF. Full variable domain (outside the CDR3, taken from reference TRBV7-9 and TRBJ2-7): DTGVSQNPRHKITKRGQNVTFRCDPISEHNRLYWYRQTLGQGPEFLTYFQNEAQLEKSRLLSDRFSAERPKGSFSTLEIQRTEQGDSAMYLCASSSNSGTHTSYEQYFGPGTRLTVT.

The gene calls are TRBV6-5 and TRBJ1-1; TCRdb lists TRBD1, though no DNA is available to test this call. Germline V gene data show CDR1 as MNHEY and CDR2 as SVGAGI. The CDR3 covers 15 residues. This chain's CDR3 is CASSYSRALLAEAFF.

The chain links TRBV7-2 to TRBJ2-7; TCRdb returns TRBD1, unconfirmable since there is no DNA. CDR1 SGHTA and CDR2 FQGNSA come from the germline V gene. This CDR3 has 17 residues. The CDR3 reads CASSLAVTGQSSYEQYF.